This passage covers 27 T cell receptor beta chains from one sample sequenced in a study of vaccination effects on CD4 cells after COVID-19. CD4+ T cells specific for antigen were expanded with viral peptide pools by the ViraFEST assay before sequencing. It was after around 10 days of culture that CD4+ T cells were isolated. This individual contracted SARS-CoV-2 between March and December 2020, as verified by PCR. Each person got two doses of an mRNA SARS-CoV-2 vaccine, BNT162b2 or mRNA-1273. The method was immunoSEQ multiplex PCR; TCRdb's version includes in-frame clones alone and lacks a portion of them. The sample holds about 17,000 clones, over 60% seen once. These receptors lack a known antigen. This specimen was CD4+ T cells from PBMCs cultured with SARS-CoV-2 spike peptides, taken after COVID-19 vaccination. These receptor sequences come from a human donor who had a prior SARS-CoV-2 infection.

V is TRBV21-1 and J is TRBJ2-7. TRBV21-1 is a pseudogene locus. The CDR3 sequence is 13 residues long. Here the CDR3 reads CASLSAISYEQYF. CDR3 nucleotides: TGTGCCAGCTTGTCGGCCATCTCCTACGAGCAGTACTTC.

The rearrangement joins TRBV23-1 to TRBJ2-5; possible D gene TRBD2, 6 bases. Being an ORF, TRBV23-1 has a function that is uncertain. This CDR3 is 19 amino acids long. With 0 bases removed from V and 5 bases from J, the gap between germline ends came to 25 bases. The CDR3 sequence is CASSQSWPPGGVGTETQYF. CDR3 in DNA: TGCGCCAGCAGTCAATCGTGGCCTCCCGGGGGAGTAGGGACGGAGACCCAGTACTTC.

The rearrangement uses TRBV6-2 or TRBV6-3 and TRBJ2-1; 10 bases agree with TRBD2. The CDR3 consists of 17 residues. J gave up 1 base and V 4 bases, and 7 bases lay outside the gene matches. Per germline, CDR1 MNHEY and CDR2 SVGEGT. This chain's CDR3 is CASSWFLAGASYNEQFF. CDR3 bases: TGTGCCAGCAGTTGGTTCCTAGCGGGAGCATCCTACAATGAGCAGTTCTTC.

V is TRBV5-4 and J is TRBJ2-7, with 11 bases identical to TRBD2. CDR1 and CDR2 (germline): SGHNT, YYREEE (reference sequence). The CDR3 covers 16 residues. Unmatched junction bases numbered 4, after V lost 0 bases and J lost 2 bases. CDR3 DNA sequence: TGTGCCAGCAGCTTGGCTAGCGGGGGGACACCCTACGAGCAGTACTTC. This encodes CASSLASGGTPYEQYF. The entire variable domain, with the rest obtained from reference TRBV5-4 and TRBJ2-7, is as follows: ETGVTQSPTHLIKTRGQQVTLRCSSQSGHNTVSWYQQALGQGPQFIFQYYREEENGRGNFPPRFSGLQFPNYSSELNVNALELDDSALYLCASSLASGGTPYEQYFGPGTRLTVT.

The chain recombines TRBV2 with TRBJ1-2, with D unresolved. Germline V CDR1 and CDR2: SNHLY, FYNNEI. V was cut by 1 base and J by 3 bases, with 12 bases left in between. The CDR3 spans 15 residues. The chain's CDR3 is CASSEGWIRDYGYTF. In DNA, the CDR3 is TGTGCCAGCAGTGAAGGTTGGATTAGGGACTATGGCTACACCTTC.

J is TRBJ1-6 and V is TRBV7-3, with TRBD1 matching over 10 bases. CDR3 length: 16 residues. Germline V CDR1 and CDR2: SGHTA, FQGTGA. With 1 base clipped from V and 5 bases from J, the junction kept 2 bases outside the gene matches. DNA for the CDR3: TGTGCCAGCAGCTTAATGGGACAGGGGAATAATTCACCCCTCCACTTT. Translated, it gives CASSLMGQGNNSPLHF.

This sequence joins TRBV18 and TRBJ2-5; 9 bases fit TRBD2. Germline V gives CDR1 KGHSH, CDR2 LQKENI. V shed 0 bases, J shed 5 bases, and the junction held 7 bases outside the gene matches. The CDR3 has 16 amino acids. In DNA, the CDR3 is TGTGCCAGCTCACCACCCGCGGGAGGGCCTATGGAGACCCAGTACTTC. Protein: CASSPPAGGPMETQYF.

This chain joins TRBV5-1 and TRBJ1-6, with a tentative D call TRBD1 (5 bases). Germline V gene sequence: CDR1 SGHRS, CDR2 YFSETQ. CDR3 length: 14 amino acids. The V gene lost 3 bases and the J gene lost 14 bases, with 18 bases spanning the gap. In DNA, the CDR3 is TGCGCCAGCAGCTCTCAGGGCCGGGGAACTACCCTCCACTTT. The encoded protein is CASSSQGRGTTLHF.

The CDR3 DNA is TGTGCCAGCAGCTACGGACAGGCTCTAGCCAAAAACATTCAGTACTTC. This encodes CASSYGQALAKNIQYF. The genes are TRBV7-2 and TRBJ2-4; 7 nucleotides match TRBD1. CDR3 length equals 16 residues. V gave up 4 bases and J gave up 0 bases; unmatched junction bases: 6. Germline lookup yields CDR1 SGHTA and CDR2 FQGNSA.

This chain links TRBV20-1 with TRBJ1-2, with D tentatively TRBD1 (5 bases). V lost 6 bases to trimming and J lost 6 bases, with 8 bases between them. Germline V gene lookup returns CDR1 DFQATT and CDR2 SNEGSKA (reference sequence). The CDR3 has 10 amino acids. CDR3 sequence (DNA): TGCAGTGCAGAGGGGAATGGCTACACCTTC. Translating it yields CSAEGNGYTF.

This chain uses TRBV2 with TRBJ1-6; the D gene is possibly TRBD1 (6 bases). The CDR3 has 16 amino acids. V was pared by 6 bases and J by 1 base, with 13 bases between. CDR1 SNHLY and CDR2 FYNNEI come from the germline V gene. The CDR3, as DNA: TGTGCCAGCAGGGACTGGGGGGCGTCCTATAATTCACCCCTCCACTTT. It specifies CASRDWGASYNSPLHF.

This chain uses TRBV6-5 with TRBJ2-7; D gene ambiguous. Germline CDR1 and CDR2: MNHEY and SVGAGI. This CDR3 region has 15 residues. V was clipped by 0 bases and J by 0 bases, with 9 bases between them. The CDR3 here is CASSYSPSSSYEQYF. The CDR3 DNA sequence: TGTGCCAGCAGTTACTCTCCGAGCTCCTCCTACGAGCAGTACTTC.

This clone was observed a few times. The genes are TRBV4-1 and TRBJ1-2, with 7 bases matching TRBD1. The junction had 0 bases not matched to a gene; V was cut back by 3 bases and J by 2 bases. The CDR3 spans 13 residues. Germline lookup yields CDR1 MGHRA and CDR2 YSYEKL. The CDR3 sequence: CASSQTGNYGYTF. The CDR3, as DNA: TGCGCCAGCAGCCAGACAGGGAACTATGGCTACACCTTC.

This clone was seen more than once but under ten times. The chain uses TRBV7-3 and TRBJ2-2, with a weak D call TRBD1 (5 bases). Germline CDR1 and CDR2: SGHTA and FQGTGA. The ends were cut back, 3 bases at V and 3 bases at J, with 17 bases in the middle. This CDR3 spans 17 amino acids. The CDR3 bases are TGTGCCAGCAGCTTGGGATGGGGCGGCGAGGACACCGGGGAGCTGTTTTTT. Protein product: CASSLGWGGEDTGELFF.

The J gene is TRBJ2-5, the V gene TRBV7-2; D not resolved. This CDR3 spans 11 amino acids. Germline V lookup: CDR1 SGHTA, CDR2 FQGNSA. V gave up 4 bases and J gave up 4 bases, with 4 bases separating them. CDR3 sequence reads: CASSSLETQYF. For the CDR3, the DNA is TGTGCCAGCAGCTCCTTAGAGACCCAGTACTTC.

This chain's CDR3 is CASSLARRDTQYF. The CDR3 DNA follows: TGCGCCAGCAGCTTGGCACGGAGGGATACCCAGTACTTC. The chain joins TRBV5-1 to TRBJ2-5, with D possibly matching TRBD2 (6 bases). Germline CDR1 and CDR2: SGHRS and YFSETQ. The CDR3 spans 13 residues. V dropped 0 bases and J dropped 8 bases, with 11 bases sitting between them.

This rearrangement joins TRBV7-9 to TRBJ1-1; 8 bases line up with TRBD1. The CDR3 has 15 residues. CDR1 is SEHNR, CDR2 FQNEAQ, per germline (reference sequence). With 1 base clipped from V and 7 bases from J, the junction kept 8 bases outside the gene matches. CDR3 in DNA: TGTGCCAGCAGCTTAGGCGGCAGGGGGCCGGTTGAAGCTTTCTTT. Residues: CASSLGGRGPVEAFF.

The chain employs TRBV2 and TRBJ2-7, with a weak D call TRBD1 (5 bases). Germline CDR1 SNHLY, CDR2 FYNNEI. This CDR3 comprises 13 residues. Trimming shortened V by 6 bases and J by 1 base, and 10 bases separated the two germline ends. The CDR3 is CASRQTGSYEQYF. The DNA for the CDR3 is TGTGCCAGCAGACAAACAGGATCCTACGAGCAGTACTTC.

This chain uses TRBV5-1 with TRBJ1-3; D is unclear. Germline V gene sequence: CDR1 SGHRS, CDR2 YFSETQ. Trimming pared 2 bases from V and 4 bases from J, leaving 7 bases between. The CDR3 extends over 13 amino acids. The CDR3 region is CASSFTTGNTIYF. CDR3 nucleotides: TGCGCCAGCAGCTTTACGACCGGAAACACCATATATTTT.

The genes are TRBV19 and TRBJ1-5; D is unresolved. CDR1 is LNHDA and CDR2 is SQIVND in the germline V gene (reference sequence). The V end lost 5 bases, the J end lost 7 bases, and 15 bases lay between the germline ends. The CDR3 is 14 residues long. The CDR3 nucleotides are TGTGCCAGTAGTTTAGTGTACTACCCCCAGCCCCAGCATTTT. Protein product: CASSLVYYPQPQHF.

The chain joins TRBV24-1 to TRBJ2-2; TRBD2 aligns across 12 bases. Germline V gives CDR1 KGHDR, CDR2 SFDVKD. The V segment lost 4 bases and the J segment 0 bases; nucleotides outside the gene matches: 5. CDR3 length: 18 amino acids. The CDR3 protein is CATSDPGLAGSNTGELFF. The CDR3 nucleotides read TGTGCCACCAGTGACCCGGGACTAGCGGGTTCGAACACCGGGGAGCTGTTTTTT.

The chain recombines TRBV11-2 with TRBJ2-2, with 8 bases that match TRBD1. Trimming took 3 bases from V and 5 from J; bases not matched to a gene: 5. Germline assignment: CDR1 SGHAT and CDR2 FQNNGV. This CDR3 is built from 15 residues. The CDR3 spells CASSFRTGITGELFF. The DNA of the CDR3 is TGTGCCAGCAGCTTCAGGACAGGGATTACCGGGGAGCTGTTTTTT.

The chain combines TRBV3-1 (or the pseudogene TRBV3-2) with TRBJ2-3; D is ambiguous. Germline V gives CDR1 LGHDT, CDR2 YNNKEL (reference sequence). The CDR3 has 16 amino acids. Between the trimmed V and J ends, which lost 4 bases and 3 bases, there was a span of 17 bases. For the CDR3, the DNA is TGTGCCAGCAGCCGTCAGGTGATCTTAGGGACAGATACGCAGTATTTT. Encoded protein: CASSRQVILGTDTQYF.

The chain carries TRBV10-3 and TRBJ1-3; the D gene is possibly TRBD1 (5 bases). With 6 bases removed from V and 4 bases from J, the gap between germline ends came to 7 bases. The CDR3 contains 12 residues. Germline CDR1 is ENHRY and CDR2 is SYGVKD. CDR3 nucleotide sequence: TGTGCCATCAGAGGACAAGGAAACACCATATATTTT. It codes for CAIRGQGNTIYF.

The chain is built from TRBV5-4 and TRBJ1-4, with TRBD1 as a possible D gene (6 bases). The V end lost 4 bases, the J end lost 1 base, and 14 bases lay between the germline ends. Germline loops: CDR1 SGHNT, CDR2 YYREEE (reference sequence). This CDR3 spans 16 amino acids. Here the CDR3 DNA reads TGTGCCAGCAGCAAGCAATCACAGGGAACTAATGAAAAACTGTTTTTT. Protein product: CASSKQSQGTNEKLFF. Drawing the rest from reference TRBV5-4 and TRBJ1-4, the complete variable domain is ETGVTQSPTHLIKTRGQQVTLRCSSQSGHNTVSWYQQALGQGPQFIFQYYREEENGRGNFPPRFSGLQFPNYSSELNVNALELDDSALYLCASSKQSQGTNEKLFFGSGTQLSVL.

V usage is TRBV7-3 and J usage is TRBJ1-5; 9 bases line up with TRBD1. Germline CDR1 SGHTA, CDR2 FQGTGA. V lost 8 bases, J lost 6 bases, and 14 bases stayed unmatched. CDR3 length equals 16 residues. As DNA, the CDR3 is TGTGCCAGCCCCTTAAAAGGACAGGGGACACCTCAGCCCCAGCATTTT. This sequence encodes CASPLKGQGTPQPQHF.

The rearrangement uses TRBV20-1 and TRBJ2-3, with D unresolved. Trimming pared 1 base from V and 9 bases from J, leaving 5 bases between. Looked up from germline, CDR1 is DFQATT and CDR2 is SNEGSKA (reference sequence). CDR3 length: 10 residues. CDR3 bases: TGCAGTGCTAGAGCGGAGACGCAGTATTTT. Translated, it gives CSARAETQYF.